One TCR beta chain is described in this entry. The clone's antigen remains unknown. Base-call qualities are not available, and no considerably larger clone is one nucleotide away. The time point label, read with the paper, signifies: baseline before first vaccination. Samples from vaccinated people were obtained from the UK trials COV001 and COV002, which included a single-blind randomized controlled phase 2/3 trial of AZD1222 (ChAdOx1 nCoV-19) in healthy adults. For TCRbeta chain sequencing, PBMC samples were collected from trial participants at day 0 and at day 28 after the second dose. CDR1 and CDR2, per the germline V gene, are SGHRS and YFSETQ. V is reduced by 7 bases and J by 3 bases, leaving a spacing of 26 bases between them. From its cysteine to its phenylalanine, the CDR3 spans 18 amino acids. The entry retains the CDR3 DNA only, 54 bases that are in frame from base 1. This specimen comes from a study of T cell responses to AZD1222 COVID-19 vaccine (dated by TCRdb to the early 2020s). In terms of the full investigation: Because spike-specific TCR depth and breadth did not differ between the two schedules, AZD1222 recipients who got a second dose at roughly 4 weeks were pooled with those who got a second dose at roughly 12 weeks. Trial participants were enrolled by age into subgroups of 18-55, 56-69 and 70-plus years, and roughly 160, 29 and 62 TCR-sequenced participants, respectively, were included in these subgroups. A total of around 240 trial participants underwent TCR sequencing, of whom more than 200 had received two doses of AZD1222 and about 25 had received two doses of the MenACWY control vaccine.

What the work shows at the level of the full study, not this receptor alone: Conclusions about previously exposed vaccinees were limited because only a handful of AZD1222 recipients were SARS-CoV-2 seropositive at baseline. Spike-specific TCR breadth and depth rose significantly after two AZD1222 doses compared with day 0 and with MenACWY recipients. No day 14 peak-response samples were available, so repertoires were characterized only after the peak T cell response. Epitopes outside the regions mutated in the B.1.351 and B.1.1.7 variants were reportedly recognized by nearly half of the unique spike-specific TCRs. The 56-69-year group was small, and its depth increase did not reach significance, likely because of low power. Most participants were white British and females outnumbered males, and the authors suggested that clonal diversity may have been underestimated. The whole spike protein was spanned by vaccine-associated CD4 TCRs, and dominant responses were seen in regions 160-218 and 743-854.

The CDR3 regions of human TCRbeta chains were analyzed by immunosequencing. The authors processed their data as follows. Repertoire TCRs were matched against a reference library of SARS-CoV-2-specific TCRs generated with the MIRA antigen-specificity platform. Breadth was defined as the fraction of unique TCRs that were SARS-CoV-2-associated, and depth was defined as the fraction of total T cells that were SARS-CoV-2-associated. Using the MIRA data, each spike-specific TCR was mapped to the spike region that the TCR reacts to and placed in a CD4 or CD8 class. Log10-transformed breadth and depth values were compared by one-way ANOVA with Sidak's multiple comparisons tests. As stored in TCRdb, this immuneACCESS dataset retains in-frame rearrangements with V and J assigned. A fraction of the clones does not appear; measured against another copy, unresolved V genes explain less than half of the discrepancy, and the remainder lacks a known reason. V and J calls plus clone size are reproduced from that table; the DNA served to infer D and trimming. This sample gives approximately 160,000 clones in total; 85% to 95% of them show up just once. The ten largest clones add up to approximately 0.88% of the sample.

The sequence came from an adult in good health. Sequenced here: peripheral blood, sampled on day 0 of AZD1222 vaccination. The chain is assembled from TRBV5-1 and TRBJ2-4; 5 matching bases give a weak D call of TRBD2. The DNA sequence is given as TGCGCCAGCTCCTTTTACATGGGAGCTCAAATGGGCAAAAACATTCAGTACTTC. It translates to CASSFYMGAQMGKNIQYF.